Below, 29 T cell receptor beta chains from the same sample are listed, as sequenced in a study of human versus mouse CDR3 diversity and MHC coevolution. This table comes from immunoSEQ multiplex PCR, and its TCRdb copy is limited to in-frame clones, with some not included. This table has about 83,000 clones, roughly 92% appearing once. The specimen was naive CD4+ T cells from blood. This sample's subset: CD45RO-negative CD62L-positive naive CD4 T cells. These TCRs come from a person aged 30-69 years in good health.

V is TRBV5-3 and J is TRBJ2-3, with 7 bases identical to TRBD2. TRBV5-3 is reported as an ORF; its role is uncertain. The length of the CDR3 is 17 residues. The V and J ends lost 5 bases and 2 bases, in that order; junction bases with no gene match: 14. The CDR3 region has the DNA TGTGCCAGAAGGGTGGCGGGGGTGAGCGGCGTCACAGATACGCAGTATTTT. Encoded protein: CARRVAGVSGVTDTQYF.

This clone has more than one count but fewer than ten. The J gene is TRBJ1-5, the V gene TRBV28; D remains unclear. Germline values: CDR1 MDHEN, CDR2 SYDVKM. V lost 4 bases and J 0 bases, leaving 13 bases between the germline ends. The CDR3 runs 16 residues. DNA for the CDR3: TGTGCCAGCAGTTCCTCCCCGGGGAGTAGCAATCAGCCCCAGCATTTT. Amino acid sequence: CASSSSPGSSNQPQHF.

This rearrangement joins TRBV6-6 to TRBJ1-2; tentatively, D is TRBD1 (6 bases). V was clipped by 6 bases and J by 4 bases, with 15 bases between them. The CDR3 loop spans 14 amino acids. Germline CDR1 is MNHNY and CDR2 is SVGAGI (reference sequence). The CDR3 nucleotides read TGTGCCAGCAGGCTCAACAGGGATGGCTATGGCTACACCTTC. Its translation is CASRLNRDGYGYTF.

The genes are TRBV5-1 and TRBJ2-1, with 15 bases matching TRBD2. Germline CDR1 reads SGHRS; CDR2 reads YFSETQ. The CDR3 sequence is 17 residues long. With V trimmed by 0 bases and J by 9 bases, 7 bases remained unmatched. The CDR3, as DNA: TGCGCCAGCAGCTTGGGGACTAGCGGGGGGGCTATGAGTGAGCAGTTCTTC. Its protein is CASSLGTSGGAMSEQFF.

The chain recombines TRBV19 with TRBJ2-3; D remains ambiguous. CDR3 length equals 13 residues. CDR1 and CDR2 from the germline V gene are LNHDA and SQIVND (reference sequence). Trimming shortened V by 4 bases and J by 5 bases, and 10 bases separated the two germline ends. In DNA form, the CDR3 reads TGTGCCAGTAGTACCACCGCAGGAGATACGCAGTATTTT. As protein: CASSTTAGDTQYF.

This chain uses TRBV6-6 with TRBJ1-1; no firm D call. Germline CDR1 and CDR2: MNHNY and SVGAGI (reference sequence). V was cut by 4 bases and J by 4 bases, with 16 bases left in between. The CDR3 has 15 residues. DNA for the CDR3: TGTGCCAGCAGTTTGGCGACACCGGTGAGCACTGAAGCTTTCTTT. Translated: CASSLATPVSTEAFF.

This sequence joins TRBV7-2 and TRBJ2-7; TRBD2 matches 9 bases. With V trimmed by 7 bases and J by 2 bases, 9 bases remained unmatched. This CDR3 is 15 amino acids long. The V gene's germline CDR1 is SGHTA and CDR2 FQGNSA. CDR3 in DNA: TGTGCCAGCACCCCTGTAGCGGGAGTAACCTACGAGCAGTACTTC. Amino acids: CASTPVAGVTYEQYF.

The V and J genes are TRBV27 and TRBJ2-2; 9 bases line up with TRBD1. The CDR3 length is 15 residues. The germline gives CDR1 MNHEY, CDR2 SMNVEV (reference sequence). Trimming removed 6 bases from V and 2 bases from J; junction bases left unmatched: 4. DNA of the CDR3: TGTGCCAGCAGGATGGGACAGGGCAACACCGGGGAGCTGTTTTTT. Amino acids: CASRMGQGNTGELFF.

The rearrangement joins TRBV18 to TRBJ1-1; a possible D gene is TRBD1 (6 bases). Germline loops: CDR1 KGHSH, CDR2 LQKENI. Trimming took off 2 bases at V and 1 base at J, with 23 bases between the two ends. CDR3 size: 19 residues. The DNA for the CDR3 is TGTGCCAGCTCACCATGGGCACTGGTTGGGGACATTTCGAACACTGAAGCTTTCTTT. Its protein product is CASSPWALVGDISNTEAFF.

The chain employs TRBV5-6 and TRBJ1-2; a possible D gene is TRBD1 (6 bases). From germline, CDR1 is SGHDT and CDR2 YYEEEE. Trimming removed 0 bases from V and 0 bases from J, with 12 bases in between. This CDR3 is built from 16 residues. Here the CDR3 DNA reads TGTGCCAGCAGCTTGGACAGGGCCCTCCCTAACTATGGCTACACCTTC. It yields the protein CASSLDRALPNYGYTF. Using reference TRBV5-6 and TRBJ1-2 for the parts outside the CDR3, the full variable domain is DAGVTQSPTHLIKTRGQQVTLRCSPKSGHDTVSWYQQALGQGPQFIFQYYEEEERQRGNFPDRFSGHQFPNYSSELNVNALLLGDSALYLCASSLDRALPNYGYTFGSGTRLTVV.

The rearrangement joins TRBV2 to TRBJ2-5, with 11 bases that match TRBD2. This CDR3 comprises 16 residues. Losses at the gene ends were 2 bases for V and 4 bases for J; bases not matched to a gene: 6. Germline V gene sequence: CDR1 SNHLY, CDR2 FYNNEI. CDR3 DNA sequence: TGTGCCAGCAGTGAAACTAGCGGGAGATCGAGAGAGACCCAGTACTTC. Translated: CASSETSGRSRETQYF.

V is TRBV7-9 and J is TRBJ1-2; 7 bases fit TRBD1. The V segment lost 1 base and the J segment 5 bases; nucleotides outside the gene matches: 7. The CDR3 is 15 amino acids. Germline values: CDR1 SEHNR, CDR2 FQNEAQ (reference sequence). CDR3 DNA sequence: TGTGCCAGCAGCTTAGTCGAGGGGGCAGCGTATGGCTACACCTTC. It codes for CASSLVEGAAYGYTF.

The chain is built from TRBV11-1 and TRBJ2-3; the D gene is possibly TRBD2 (6 bases). CDR3 length equals 15 residues. CDR1 SGHAT and CDR2 FQDESV come from the germline V gene (reference sequence). Trimming shortened V by 5 bases and J by 2 bases, and 14 bases separated the two germline ends. CDR3 sequence: CASSPGTASTDTQYF. The CDR3 nucleotides are TGTGCCAGCAGCCCCGGGACTGCCTCCACAGATACGCAGTATTTT.

The chain uses TRBV7-2 and TRBJ1-5; a weak D match, TRBD1 (6 bases). Germline-derived CDR1 and CDR2 are SGHTA and FQGNSA. V lost 5 bases and J 1 base, leaving 21 bases between the germline ends. This CDR3 has 18 residues. CDR3 coding DNA: TGTGCCAGCAGCCCTCGTCGTCAGGGGAGAGGAAGCAATCAGCCCCAGCATTTT. Amino acids: CASSPRRQGRGSNQPQHF.

The genes are TRBV4-1 and TRBJ2-3, with TRBD2 matching over 9 bases. Germline V CDR1 and CDR2: MGHRA, YSYEKL. The CDR3 is 17 amino acids. With 8 bases clipped from V and 0 bases from J, the junction kept 12 bases outside the gene matches. CDR3 amino acids: CASARGAGGLSTDTQYF. CDR3 DNA sequence: TGCGCCAGCGCCAGGGGGGCGGGGGGGCTTAGCACAGATACGCAGTATTTT.

The V and J genes are TRBV6-1 and TRBJ2-1; D is perhaps TRBD1 (5 bases). The CDR3 is made up of 14 amino acids. The germline V and J ends were trimmed by 2 bases and 9 bases, with 14 bases remaining between them. Germline V lookup: CDR1 MNHNS, CDR2 SASEGT. The CDR3 sequence: CASSELQGSGEQFF. DNA of the CDR3: TGTGCCAGCAGTGAATTGCAGGGTTCGGGTGAGCAGTTCTTC.

The rearrangement joins TRBV4-2 to TRBJ2-3, with TRBD2 identical over 11 bases. The V segment lost 4 bases and the J segment 5 bases; nucleotides outside the gene matches: 5. Germline V gene lookup returns CDR1 LGHNA and CDR2 YNFKEQ. CDR3 length equals 15 residues. The CDR3 region has the DNA TGTGCCAGCAGCCTTAGCGGGGGGGCCGGAGATACGCAGTATTTT. As protein: CASSLSGGAGDTQYF.

The chain recombines TRBV19 with TRBJ2-4, with D possibly being TRBD1 (5 bases). The ends were cut back, 1 base at V and 0 bases at J, with 19 bases in the middle. CDR3 length: 19 residues. Per germline, CDR1 LNHDA and CDR2 SQIVND (reference sequence). Written as DNA, the CDR3 is TGTGCCAGTAGTATAGGGGCCAGCACAGGACACTTAGCCAAAAACATTCAGTACTTC. Encoded protein: CASSIGASTGHLAKNIQYF.

The V and J genes are TRBV5-5 and TRBJ2-7, with TRBD1 matching 8 bases. J lost 9 bases, V lost 2 bases, and 10 bases had no gene match. The CDR3 is 14 amino acids. Germline V gene sequence: CDR1 SGHKS, CDR2 YYEKEE (reference sequence). In nucleotides, the CDR3 is TGTGCCAGCAGCTTTTGGACCTCCGGGACAGGGCAGTACTTC. It codes for CASSFWTSGTGQYF.

The CDR3 DNA follows: TGTGCCAGCAGTGAAGAAAGGGGTTACGAGCAGTACTTC. This encodes CASSEERGYEQYF. The chain joins TRBV6-1 to TRBJ2-7; D might be TRBD1 (5 bases). Germline V gene sequence: CDR1 MNHNS, CDR2 SASEGT. Trimming cost V 1 base and J 4 bases, with 8 bases left between them. CDR3 length: 13 residues.

The J gene is TRBJ1-1, the V gene TRBV2; perhaps TRBD1 as D (5 bases). Trimming removed 6 bases from V and 1 base from J, with 15 bases in between. The CDR3 covers 15 residues. CDR1 SNHLY and CDR2 FYNNEI come from the germline V gene. The CDR3 DNA follows: TGTGCCAGCAGGGACTACACAGGAGCGAACACTGAAGCTTTCTTT. As protein: CASRDYTGANTEAFF.

For the CDR3, the DNA is TGTGCCAGCAGCTTATTGGGGCGGACAGGCTCCTACAATGAGCAGTTCTTC. As protein: CASSLLGRTGSYNEQFF. The rearrangement links TRBV7-9 to TRBJ2-1; 7 bases match TRBD1. Germline lookup yields CDR1 SEHNR and CDR2 FQNEAQ (reference sequence). V was pared by 2 bases and J by 0 bases, with 7 bases of the junction left unmatched. The CDR3 totals 17 residues.

The CDR3 nucleotides are TGCGCCAGCAGCTCTCGAACCGGGGCCGGGGAGCTGTTTTTT. Translation: CASSSRTGAGELFF. The V gene is TRBV5-1, the J gene TRBJ2-2; D possibly corresponds to TRBD2 (5 bases). CDR3 length equals 14 residues. V was cut by 3 bases and J by 6 bases, with 12 bases left in between. Germline CDR1 is SGHRS and CDR2 is YFSETQ. Together with reference TRBV5-1 and TRBJ2-2, the CDR3 gives the full variable domain: KAGVTQTPRYLIKTRGQQVTLSCSPISGHRSVSWYQQTPGQGLQFLFEYFSETQRNKGNFPGRFSGRQFSNSRSEMNVSTLELGDSALYLCASSSRTGAGELFFGEGSRLTVL.

The count of this clone is one. This chain uses TRBV7-9 with TRBJ2-3, with 8 bases identical to TRBD2. The CDR3 covers 17 residues. In germline, CDR1 is SEHNR, CDR2 FQNEAQ (reference sequence). The V and J ends lost 3 bases and 3 bases, in that order; junction bases with no gene match: 11. The CDR3 DNA is TGTGCCAGCAGCTTTAGAGGGAGCGGGAGAAATACAGATACGCAGTATTTT. Its protein product is CASSFRGSGRNTDTQYF.

The J gene is TRBJ2-1, the V gene TRBV7-3, with 12 bases that match TRBD2. Losses at the gene ends were 5 bases for V and 6 bases for J; bases not matched to a gene: 11. CDR3 length equals 17 residues. Per germline, CDR1 SGHTA and CDR2 FQGTGA. CDR3 amino acids: CASSRGTSGWAGNEQFF. The CDR3 DNA follows: TGTGCCAGCAGCAGGGGGACTAGCGGGTGGGCTGGCAATGAGCAGTTCTTC.

The rearrangement joins TRBV18 to TRBJ2-2; a possible D gene is TRBD2 (6 bases). Between the trimmed V and J ends, which lost 8 bases and 4 bases, there was a span of 17 bases. The CDR3 is 15 residues long. Per the germline V gene, CDR1 is KGHSH and CDR2 is LQKENI. The CDR3 DNA reads TGTGCCAGCCCCACCAGTGGGACTCCCACCGGGGAGCTGTTTTTT. Translated: CASPTSGTPTGELFF.

The chain carries TRBV5-1 and TRBJ2-5, with TRBD2 matching over 11 bases. The germline CDR1 and CDR2 sequences are SGHRS and YFSETQ. The CDR3 has 15 residues. V was pared by 2 bases and J by 5 bases, with 5 bases of the junction left unmatched. The CDR3 spells CASSLGLAGGETQYF. CDR3 nucleotides: TGCGCCAGCAGCTTAGGACTAGCGGGCGGTGAGACCCAGTACTTC. The entire variable domain, with the rest obtained from reference TRBV5-1 and TRBJ2-5, is as follows: KAGVTQTPRYLIKTRGQQVTLSCSPISGHRSVSWYQQTPGQGLQFLFEYFSETQRNKGNFPGRFSGRQFSNSRSEMNVSTLELGDSALYLCASSLGLAGGETQYFGPGTRLLVL.

The chain carries TRBV6-5 and TRBJ2-7, with D maybe TRBD2 (5 bases). The CDR3 contains 14 residues. Trimming cost V 4 bases and J 4 bases, with 14 bases left between them. The germline V gene has CDR1 MNHEY and CDR2 SVGAGI. Written as DNA, the CDR3 is TGTGCCAGCAGTTCACCAGGACTTCCTTACGAGCAGTACTTC. It codes for CASSSPGLPYEQYF.

This chain joins TRBV5-4 and TRBJ2-7; no clear D. The germline CDR1 and CDR2 sequences are SGHNT and YYREEE (reference sequence). The length of the CDR3 is 13 residues. Between the trimmed V and J ends, which lost 3 bases and 0 bases, there was a span of 7 bases. CDR3 nucleotide sequence: TGTGCCAGCAGCTCTCCGAGCTCCTACGAGCAGTACTTC. It is translated as CASSSPSSYEQYF. Together with reference TRBV5-4 and TRBJ2-7, the CDR3 gives the full variable domain: ETGVTQSPTHLIKTRGQQVTLRCSSQSGHNTVSWYQQALGQGPQFIFQYYREEENGRGNFPPRFSGLQFPNYSSELNVNALELDDSALYLCASSSPSSYEQYFGPGTRLTVT.